The 5 T cell receptor beta chains given below trace back to one sample, sequenced in a study of CD8 T cells in ankylosing spondylitis (dated by TCRdb to the late 2010s). Library creation used 5' RACE. TCRdb records Illumina HiSeq 2500 as the sequencer. The public sequencing data were trimmed at Q25 with fastp and processed into clonotypes with MiXCR by TCRdb, which kept only in-frame beta chains. Each entry merges the rows of one CDR3 protein and shows their most common DNA and genes. This sample comprises 250,000 to 300,000 distinct CDR3 sequences, around 20% of them detected only once. The ten biggest clones cover about 8% of the sample. The material sequenced was blood, either unsorted or a sorted T cell fraction (not recorded which). Receptor source: a male donor with ankylosing spondylitis or in good health (not recorded which).

This clonotype was recorded a few times. J is TRBJ1-1 and V is TRBV12-3 or TRBV12-4, with TRBD1 as a possible D gene (6 bases). Trimming shortened V by 10 bases and J by 4 bases, and 16 bases separated the two germline ends. The CDR3 runs 13 residues. CDR3 DNA: TGTGCCACCAGGACGGGGGGCGTCACTGAAGCTTTCTTT. Protein product: CATRTGGVTEAFF.

The sample holds many counts of this clonotype. V is TRBV5-5 and J is TRBJ1-1; 8 bases align to TRBD1. In germline, CDR1 is SGHKS, CDR2 YYEKEE (reference sequence). The ends lost 0 bases at V and 11 bases at J; junction bases unmatched: 3. This CDR3 has 12 residues. The CDR3, as DNA: TGTGCCAGCAGCTTGGACAGGGGGTCGGCTTTCTTT. It yields the protein CASSLDRGSAFF.

The chain links TRBV20-1 to TRBJ1-5; the D is unclear. Germline CDR1 is DFQATT and CDR2 is SNEGSKA (reference sequence). The CDR3 extends over 14 amino acids. Between the trimmed V and J ends, which lost 0 bases and 3 bases, there was a span of 9 bases. CDR3: CSARDAGLNQPQHF. In DNA, the CDR3 is TGCAGTGCTAGAGATGCAGGCCTCAATCAGCCCCAGCATTTT.

Points on this clonotype: A much more abundant neighbour one base away suggests this may be a read error. This chain joins TRBV3-1 and TRBJ1-5; possibly TRBD1 for D (5 bases). Per the germline V gene, CDR1 is LGHDT and CDR2 is YNNKEL (reference sequence). The CDR3 runs to 15 residues. The CDR3 loop reads CAGSPSMGGSQPQHF. The CDR3 DNA reads TGTGCCGGCAGCCCGTCTATGGGGGGGAGTCAGCCCCAGCATTTT.

The chain uses TRBV18 and TRBJ1-2; no clear D. CDR3 length equals 19 residues. V was pared by 2 bases and J by 3 bases, with 25 bases between. The V gene's germline CDR1 is KGHSH and CDR2 LQKENI. The CDR3 DNA reads TGTGCCAGCTCACCAACCCTACAACCCCGGCACAGAATGGACTATGGCTACACCTTC. Residues: CASSPTLQPRHRMDYGYTF.